A single sample is the source of the 12 T cell receptor beta chains below, sequenced in a study of OX40 agonist ivuxolimab in advanced cancers. Assay used: immunoSEQ multiplex PCR; TCRdb lists only in-frame clones, some missing. The sample includes about 76,000 clones, 85% of them seen just once. The source was CD4+ or CD8+ T cells sorted from blood, collected in a trial of the OX40 agonist ivuxolimab. All receptors derive from an adult with an advanced solid tumor such as melanoma, head and neck, liver or kidney cancer.

This clone was seen only a few times. The V call is TRBV5-1, the J call TRBJ2-3, with TRBD2 identical over 9 bases. J lost 2 bases, V lost 5 bases, and 6 bases had no gene match. Germline CDR1 is SGHRS and CDR2 is YFSETQ. The CDR3 runs to 15 residues. The CDR3 protein is CASRYSGGNTDTQYF. The CDR3 DNA sequence: TGCGCCAGCAGATACAGCGGGGGGAACACAGATACGCAGTATTTT.

The chain recombines TRBV27 with TRBJ1-2; tentatively, D is TRBD1 (6 bases). Germline V gives CDR1 MNHEY, CDR2 SMNVEV (reference sequence). V lost 4 bases and J 8 bases, leaving 14 bases between the germline ends. This CDR3 has 13 amino acids. In DNA, the CDR3 is TGTGCCAGCAGTTCGACAGGCCTGAGAGGCTACACCTTC. This sequence encodes CASSSTGLRGYTF.

This sequence joins TRBV7-9 and TRBJ2-2; D is possibly TRBD2 (7 bases). V was clipped by 4 bases and J by 2 bases, with 23 bases between them. Germline CDR1 reads SEHNR; CDR2 reads FQNEAQ (reference sequence). The CDR3 consists of 19 residues. The CDR3 DNA reads as TGTGCCAGCAGCTCTGCCTCGGGGACGGGGGGCCGCAACACCGGGGAGCTGTTTTTT. Amino acids: CASSSASGTGGRNTGELFF. The variable domain in full, completed from reference TRBV7-9 and TRBJ2-2, reads DTGVSQNPRHKITKRGQNVTFRCDPISEHNRLYWYRQTLGQGPEFLTYFQNEAQLEKSRLLSDRFSAERPKGSFSTLEIQRTEQGDSAMYLCASSSASGTGGRNTGELFFGEGSRLTVL.

In this sample, this clone turned up once. The chain links TRBV5-6 to TRBJ1-2; D unclear. This CDR3 is 14 amino acids long. Looked up from germline, CDR1 is SGHDT and CDR2 is YYEEEE. V was clipped by 4 bases and J by 2 bases, with 12 bases between them. This chain's CDR3 is CASSARPPNYGYTF. Written as DNA, the CDR3 is TGTGCCAGCAGCGCCCGACCCCCCAACTATGGCTACACCTTC. Variable domain in full (rest from reference TRBV5-6 and TRBJ1-2): DAGVTQSPTHLIKTRGQQVTLRCSPKSGHDTVSWYQQALGQGPQFIFQYYEEEERQRGNFPDRFSGHQFPNYSSELNVNALLLGDSALYLCASSARPPNYGYTFGSGTRLTVV.

The rearrangement joins TRBV4-2 to TRBJ1-3; D remains ambiguous. This CDR3 region has 17 residues. Germline lookup yields CDR1 LGHNA and CDR2 YNFKEQ. V was clipped by 0 bases and J by 1 base, with 13 bases between them. In DNA form, the CDR3 reads TGTGCCAGCAGCCAAGATGGTAAAGGTCTATCTGGAAACACCATATATTTT. It is translated as CASSQDGKGLSGNTIYF.

This sequence joins TRBV15 and TRBJ1-4; D perhaps matches TRBD1 (5 bases). Germline CDR1 reads LNHNV; CDR2 reads YYDKDF (reference sequence). V was clipped by 0 bases and J by 8 bases, with 16 bases between them. This CDR3 region has 16 residues. CDR3 sequence: CATSRDRGGSREKLFF. The CDR3 nucleotides are TGTGCCACCAGCAGAGACCGGGGGGGAAGTCGGGAAAAACTGTTTTTT.

J is TRBJ2-3 and V is TRBV2, with TRBD2 identical over 8 bases. This CDR3 has 13 amino acids. Germline values: CDR1 SNHLY, CDR2 FYNNEI. With 10 bases clipped from V and 2 bases from J, the junction kept 5 bases outside the gene matches. DNA of the CDR3: TGTGCCACCAAAGCGGGGGCCACAGATACGCAGTATTTT. It yields the protein CATKAGATDTQYF. Variable domain in full (rest from reference TRBV2 and TRBJ2-3): EPEVTQTPSHQVTQMGQEVILRCVPISNHLYFYWYRQILGQKVEFLVSFYNNEISEKSEIFDDQFSVERPDGSNFTLKIRSTKLEDSAMYFCATKAGATDTQYFGPGTRLTVL.

The chain joins TRBV29-1 to TRBJ1-2, with 7 bases lining up with TRBD1. Trimming at V came to 3 bases and at J to 4 bases, leaving 5 bases not matched to a gene. The CDR3 length is 13 residues. In germline, CDR1 is SQVTM, CDR2 ANQGSEA. In DNA, the CDR3 is TGCAGCGTTGACCCACAGGGGCTCTATGGCTACACCTTC. This translates into CSVDPQGLYGYTF. The variable domain in full, with the rest retrieved from reference TRBV29-1 and TRBJ1-2, is SAVISQKPSRDICQRGTSLTIQCQVDSQVTMMFWYRQQPGQSLTLIATANQGSEATYESGFVIDKFPISRPNLTFSTLTVSNMSPEDSSIYLCSVDPQGLYGYTFGSGTRLTVV.

The chain has TRBV11-2 and TRBJ2-7; no clear D gene. The CDR3 is 12 residues long. Germline assignment: CDR1 SGHAT and CDR2 FQNNGV. The ends were cut back, 5 bases at V and 4 bases at J, with 9 bases in the middle. Here the CDR3 DNA reads TGTGCCAGCAGCCTCCAGGATTACGAGCAGTACTTC. Amino acid sequence: CASSLQDYEQYF.

This chain links TRBV18 with TRBJ1-4; 9 nucleotides match TRBD1. Germline V CDR1 and CDR2: KGHSH, LQKENI. Trimming at V came to 2 bases and at J to 8 bases, leaving 3 bases not matched to a gene. The CDR3 is 14 amino acids. CDR3 nucleotide sequence: TGTGCCAGCTCACCAAACAGGGGGCTGGAAAAACTGTTTTTT. As protein: CASSPNRGLEKLFF.

This CDR3 reads CASSWGAGETQYF. The CDR3 DNA reads as TGTGCCAGCAGCTGGGGGGCAGGGGAGACCCAGTACTTC. The genes are TRBV4-2 and TRBJ2-5; tentatively, D is TRBD1 or TRBD2 (6 bases each). The germline gives CDR1 LGHNA, CDR2 YNFKEQ. Between the trimmed V and J ends, which lost 5 bases and 5 bases, there was a span of 12 bases. The CDR3 is made up of 13 amino acids.

The rearrangement links TRBV5-1 to TRBJ2-2; D gene uncertain. The ends were cut back, 4 bases at V and 7 bases at J, with 26 bases in the middle. This CDR3 has 18 amino acids. CDR1 SGHRS and CDR2 YFSETQ come from the germline V gene. The CDR3 DNA reads as TGCGCCAGCAGCGTTCGCGTAGGATCTGTCAACCAAGGCGGGGAGCTGTTTTTT. Protein product: CASSVRVGSVNQGGELFF.